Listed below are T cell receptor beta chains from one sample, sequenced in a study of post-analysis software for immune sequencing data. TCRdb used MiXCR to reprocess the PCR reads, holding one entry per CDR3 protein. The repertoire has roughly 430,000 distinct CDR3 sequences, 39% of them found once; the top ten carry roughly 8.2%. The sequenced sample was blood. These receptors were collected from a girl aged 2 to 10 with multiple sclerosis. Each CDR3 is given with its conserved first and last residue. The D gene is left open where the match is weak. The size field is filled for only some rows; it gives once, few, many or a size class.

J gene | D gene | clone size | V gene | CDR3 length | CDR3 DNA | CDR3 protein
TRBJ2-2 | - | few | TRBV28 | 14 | TGTGCCAGCAGGCTCCTAATCAACACCGGGGAGCTGTTTTTT | CASRLLINTGELFF
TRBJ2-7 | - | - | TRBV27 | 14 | TGTGCCAGCAGTTTAGGGCCTCCCCCGGGTAAGCAGTACTTC | CASSLGPPPGKQYF
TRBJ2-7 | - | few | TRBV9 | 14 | TGTGCCAGCAGCGCGAGCGGGCTTGCCTACGAGCAGTACTTC | CASSASGLAYEQYF
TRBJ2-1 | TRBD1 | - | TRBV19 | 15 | TGTGCCAGTAGTATGGCCAGGGGGCAATTCAATGAGCAGTTCTTC | CASSMARGQFNEQFF
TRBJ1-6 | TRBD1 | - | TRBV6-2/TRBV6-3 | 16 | TGTGCCAGCAGTTACTCGATTTTGGACAGGGGGTCACCCCTCCACTTT | CASSYSILDRGSPLHF
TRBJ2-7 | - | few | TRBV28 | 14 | TGTGCCAGCAGGGGGGTGGCGGGGTCCTACGAGCAGTACTTC | CASRGVAGSYEQYF
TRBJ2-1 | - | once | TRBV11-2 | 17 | TGTGCCAGCAGGAACTTAATAAAGGAGAGCTCCTACAATGAGCAGTTCTTC | CASRNLIKESSYNEQFF
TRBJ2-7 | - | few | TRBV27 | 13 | TGTGCCAGCAGTTTATCCAGGGGCTACGAGCAGTACTTC | CASSLSRGYEQYF
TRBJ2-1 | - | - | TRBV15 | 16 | TGTGCCACCAGCAGAGAGAAGGGAGACACGAACAATGAGCAGTTCTTC | CATSREKGDTNNEQFF
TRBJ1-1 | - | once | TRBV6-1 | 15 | TGTGCCAGCAGTCTCCCTTCCACAAGGGACACTGAAGCTTTCTTT | CASSLPSTRDTEAFF
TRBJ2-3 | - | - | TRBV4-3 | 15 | TGCGCCAGCAGCCAAGGCGAATTTCAAACAGATACGCAGTATTTT | CASSQGEFQTDTQYF
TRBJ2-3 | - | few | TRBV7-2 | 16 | TGTGCCAGCAGCTTAGGTTCCCATCCGGTCACAGATACGCAGTATTTT | CASSLGSHPVTDTQYF
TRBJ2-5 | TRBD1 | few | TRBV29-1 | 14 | TGCAGCGCGCTCCGACAGGGCAGAGGAGAGACCCAGTACTTC | CSALRQGRGETQYF
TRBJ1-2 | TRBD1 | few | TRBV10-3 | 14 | TGTGCCATCAGCGCCCAAGACAGGGCGGTGGGCTACACCTTC | CAISAQDRAVGYTF
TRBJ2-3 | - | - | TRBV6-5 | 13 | TGTGCCAGCAGTTACTCGATTCACGGTACGCAGTATTTT | CASSYSIHGTQYF
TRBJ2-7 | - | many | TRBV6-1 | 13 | TGTGCCAGCAGTGTTTACGGTTCCTACGAGCAGTACTTC | CASSVYGSYEQYF
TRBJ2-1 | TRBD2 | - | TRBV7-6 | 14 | TGTGCCAGCAACCCGGGACTAGCGGGTATTGAGCAGTTCTTC | CASNPGLAGIEQFF
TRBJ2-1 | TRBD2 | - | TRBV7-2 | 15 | TGTGCCAGCAGACCTACTAGCGGGATTTACAATGAGCAGTTCTTC | CASRPTSGIYNEQFF
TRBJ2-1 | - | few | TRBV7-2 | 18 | TGTGCCAGCAGCTTAGACCCTGGACTCGCTAGCTCCTACAATGAGCAGTTCTTC | CASSLDPGLASSYNEQFF
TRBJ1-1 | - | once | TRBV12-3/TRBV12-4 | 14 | TGTGCCAGCAGCCCCGTGGTCGGGGGGACTGAAGCTTTCTTT | CASSPVVGGTEAFF